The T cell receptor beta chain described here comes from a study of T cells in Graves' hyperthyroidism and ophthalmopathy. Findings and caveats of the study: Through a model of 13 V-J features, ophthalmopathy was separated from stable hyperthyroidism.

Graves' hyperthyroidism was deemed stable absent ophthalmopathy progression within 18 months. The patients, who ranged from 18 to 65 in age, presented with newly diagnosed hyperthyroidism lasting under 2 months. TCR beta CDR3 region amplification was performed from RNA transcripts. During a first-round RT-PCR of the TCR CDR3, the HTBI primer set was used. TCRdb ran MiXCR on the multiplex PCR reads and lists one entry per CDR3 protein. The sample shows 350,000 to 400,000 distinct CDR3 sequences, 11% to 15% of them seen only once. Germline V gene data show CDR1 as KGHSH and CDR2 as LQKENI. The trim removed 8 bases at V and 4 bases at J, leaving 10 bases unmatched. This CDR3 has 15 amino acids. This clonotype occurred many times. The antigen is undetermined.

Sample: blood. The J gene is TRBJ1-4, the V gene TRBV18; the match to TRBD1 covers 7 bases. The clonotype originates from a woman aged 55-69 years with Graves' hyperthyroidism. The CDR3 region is CASSPNRGRNEKLFF. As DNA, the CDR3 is TGTGCCAGCAGCCCGAACAGGGGCCGTAATGAAAAACTGTTTTTT.